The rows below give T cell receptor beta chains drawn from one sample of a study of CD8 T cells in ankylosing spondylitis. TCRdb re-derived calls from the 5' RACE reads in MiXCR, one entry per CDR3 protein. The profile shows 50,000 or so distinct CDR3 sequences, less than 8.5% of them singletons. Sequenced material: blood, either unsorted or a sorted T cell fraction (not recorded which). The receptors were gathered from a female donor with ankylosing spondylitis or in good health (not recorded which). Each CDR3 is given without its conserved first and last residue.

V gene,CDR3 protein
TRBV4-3,ANSRDPEGVAKNIQY
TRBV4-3,ASSQDGEDTQY
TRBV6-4,ASSLTGAAGELF
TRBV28,ASSSVGTGTGNTIY
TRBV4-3,ASSQSAGALDTQY
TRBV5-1,ASSSTDTQTQY
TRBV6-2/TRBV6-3,ASSLTLWGTDNEQF
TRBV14,ASSQDRAYSGANVLT
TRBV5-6,ASSLAGLAGANEQF
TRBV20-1,SALTSDYGETQY
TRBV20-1,SAGGGNNQPQH
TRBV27,ASSLLAGGFTGELF
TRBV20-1,SASPGLAHNEQF
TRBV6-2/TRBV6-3,ASWRGAEEQY
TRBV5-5,ASSLRQGYRNVNTEAF
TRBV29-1,SYQRGPSYEQY
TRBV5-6,ASSFGREGEQY
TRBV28,ASSLLHSEQF
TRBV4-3,ASSQQGDEQY
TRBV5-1,ASSSPGQGASTEAF
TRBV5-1,ASSLRQGNRETQY
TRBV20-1,SAKSGKAGELF
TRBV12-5,ASGLPRRIEAF
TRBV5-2,ASNSQDGETQY
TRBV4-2,ATTNPTGTSASGANVLT
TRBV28,ANRGNGNQPQH